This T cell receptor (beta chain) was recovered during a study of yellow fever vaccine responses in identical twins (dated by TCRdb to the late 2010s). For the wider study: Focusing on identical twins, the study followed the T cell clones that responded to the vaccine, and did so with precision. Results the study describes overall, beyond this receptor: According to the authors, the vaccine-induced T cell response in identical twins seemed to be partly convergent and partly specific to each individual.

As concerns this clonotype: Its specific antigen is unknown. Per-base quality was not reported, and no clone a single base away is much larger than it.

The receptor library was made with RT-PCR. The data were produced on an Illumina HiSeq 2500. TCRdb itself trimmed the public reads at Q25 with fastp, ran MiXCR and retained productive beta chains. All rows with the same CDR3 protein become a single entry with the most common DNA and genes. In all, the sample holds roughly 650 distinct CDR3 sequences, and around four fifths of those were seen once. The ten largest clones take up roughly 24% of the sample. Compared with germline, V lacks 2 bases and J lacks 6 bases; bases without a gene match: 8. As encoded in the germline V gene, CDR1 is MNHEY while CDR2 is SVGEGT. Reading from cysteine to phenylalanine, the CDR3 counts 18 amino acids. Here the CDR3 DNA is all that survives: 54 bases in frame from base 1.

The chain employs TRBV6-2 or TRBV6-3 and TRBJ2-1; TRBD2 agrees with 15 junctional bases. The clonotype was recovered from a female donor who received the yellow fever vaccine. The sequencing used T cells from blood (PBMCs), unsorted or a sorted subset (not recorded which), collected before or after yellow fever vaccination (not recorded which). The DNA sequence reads TGTGCCAGCAGTTACCGCGGACTAGCGGGAGGGGGGGGCAATGAGCAGTTCTTC. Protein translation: CASSYRGLAGGGGNEQFF.